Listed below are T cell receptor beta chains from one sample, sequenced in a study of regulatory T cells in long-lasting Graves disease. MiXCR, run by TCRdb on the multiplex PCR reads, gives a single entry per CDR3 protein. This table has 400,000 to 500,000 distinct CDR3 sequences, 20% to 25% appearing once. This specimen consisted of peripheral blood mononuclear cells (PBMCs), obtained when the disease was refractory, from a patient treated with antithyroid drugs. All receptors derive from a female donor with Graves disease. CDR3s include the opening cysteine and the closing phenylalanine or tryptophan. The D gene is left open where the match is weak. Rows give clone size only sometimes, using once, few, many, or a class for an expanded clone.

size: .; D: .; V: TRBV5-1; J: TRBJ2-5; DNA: TGCGCCAGCAGCTTGGAGGCTAGTCGGGAGACCCAGTACTTC; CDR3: CASSLEASRETQYF
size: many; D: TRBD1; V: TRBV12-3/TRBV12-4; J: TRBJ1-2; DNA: TGTGCCAGCAAAGAACAGGGGGCGCTTGGCTATGGCTACACCTTC; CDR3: CASKEQGALGYGYTF
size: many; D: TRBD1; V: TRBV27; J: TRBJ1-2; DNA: TGTGCCAGCAGCTACGGGACAGGGGGCTTCGGTGGCTACACCTTC; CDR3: CASSYGTGGFGGYTF
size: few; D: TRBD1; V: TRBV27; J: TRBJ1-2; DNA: TGTGCCAGCAGTCCATCGACAGGGCATGGCTACACCTTC; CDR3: CASSPSTGHGYTF
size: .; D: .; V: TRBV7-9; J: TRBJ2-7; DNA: TGTGCCAGCAGCCCACTGGTCGAGCAGTACTTC; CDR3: CASSPLVEQYF
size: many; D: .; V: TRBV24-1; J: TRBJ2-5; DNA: TGTGCCACCAGTGATTCTCAGGGTTTAGAGACCCAGTACTTC; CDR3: CATSDSQGLETQYF
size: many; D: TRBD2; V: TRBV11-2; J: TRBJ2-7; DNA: TGTGCCAGCAGCTCCCGGACTAGCGGGAACTACGAGCAGTACTTC; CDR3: CASSSRTSGNYEQYF
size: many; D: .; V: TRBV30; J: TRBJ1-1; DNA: TGTGCCTGGAGTGTTTTGGCTGAAGCTTTCTTT; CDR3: CAWSVLAEAFF
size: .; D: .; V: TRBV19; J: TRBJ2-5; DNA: TGTGCCAGTAGTATAAGACACCACGAAGAGACCCAGTACTTC; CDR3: CASSIRHHEETQYF
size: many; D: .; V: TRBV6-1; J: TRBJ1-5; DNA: TGTGCCAGCAGGGATGTGGTCTGGACCCAGCATTTT; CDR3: CASRDVVWTQHF
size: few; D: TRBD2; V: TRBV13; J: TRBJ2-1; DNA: TGTGCCAGCAGCTTAGGCAGGGACGCGTGGGGGGGGAACAATGAGCAGTTCTTC; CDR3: CASSLGRDAWGGNNEQFF
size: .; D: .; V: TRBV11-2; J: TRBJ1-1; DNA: TGTGCCAGCAGCAAGGGGCCTTCGAACACTGAAGCTTTCTTT; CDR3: CASSKGPSNTEAFF
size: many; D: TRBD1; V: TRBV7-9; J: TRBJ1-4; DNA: TGTGCCAGCAGCCCCGGACAGGGTCAACTGTTTTTT; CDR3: CASSPGQGQLFF
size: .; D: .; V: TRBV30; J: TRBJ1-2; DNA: TGTGCCTGGAGCTCGACGGCTTATGGCTACACCTTC; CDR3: CAWSSTAYGYTF
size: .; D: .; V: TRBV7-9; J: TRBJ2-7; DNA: TGTGCCAGCAGCCCCGCCGGGGCCCACGAGCAGTACTTC; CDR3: CASSPAGAHEQYF
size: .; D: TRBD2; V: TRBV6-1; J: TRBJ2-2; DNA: TGTGCCAGCCGCACCCCCCGGGGGGGTGGCACCGGGGAGCTGTTTTTT; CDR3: CASRTPRGGGTGELFF